This TCR beta chain came from a study of human T cells and chemical hapten exposure. Study information: Patch tests put 0.01% DPC on the upper back, and the results were checked at 6 days. Study-wide points: PT1 expanded TCR numbers tracked positively with patch test score.

One entry per CDR3 protein, called by TCRdb with MiXCR from the RACE reads. Of 300,000 to 450,000 distinct CDR3 sequences listed, around 5% are singletons. The CDR3 length is 16 residues. Germline V gives CDR1 LGHNA, CDR2 YNFKEQ. The ends were cut back, 5 bases at V and 1 base at J, with 15 bases in the middle. The sample's time point: pre-sensitization, week 0. Treatment indicated: therapeutic diphenylcyclopropenone sensitization with weekly scalp DPC. At patch-test visits, sampling came before the patch test. As for this clonotype: The antigen remains unidentified.

The source was whole blood, collected in connection with sensitization to the hapten diphenylcyclopropenone (DPC). The source of this sequence is a woman aged 18-30 years with alopecia areata. Some clones in this sample may be carry-over from other donors' samples. The rearrangement links TRBV4-2 to TRBJ1-5; TRBD1 might be the D (5 bases). This CDR3 is CASSSLGGESNQPQHF. The CDR3 bases are TGTGCCAGCAGCTCTCTCGGGGGGGAAAGCAATCAGCCCCAGCATTTT.